The clone carrying this T cell receptor beta chain was counted a few times. The antigen remains undetermined. Using its own MiXCR run on the RT-PCR reads, TCRdb lists one record per CDR3 protein. The profile shows 860,000 or so distinct CDR3 sequences, 21% of them singletons. Looked up from germline, CDR1 is SGHTA and CDR2 is FQGNSA. V dropped 0 bases and J dropped 4 bases, with 15 bases sitting between them. The CDR3 length is 16 residues. This sample was taken from a study of response to subunit inactivated influenza vaccine. General observations from the study: New T cells are recruited in small numbers by each seasonal influenza vaccination, according to the authors' suggestion.

The sequence was collected from a man over 45 who received an inactivated influenza vaccine. The genes are TRBV7-2 and TRBJ2-5, with TRBD2 as a possible D gene (7 bases). The specimen comprised PBMCs from blood, sampled about 5 days after vaccination. The CDR3 reads CASSLAWRGGLETQYF. The CDR3 DNA reads as TGTGCCAGCAGCTTAGCGTGGAGGGGGGGGCTAGAGACCCAGTACTTC.